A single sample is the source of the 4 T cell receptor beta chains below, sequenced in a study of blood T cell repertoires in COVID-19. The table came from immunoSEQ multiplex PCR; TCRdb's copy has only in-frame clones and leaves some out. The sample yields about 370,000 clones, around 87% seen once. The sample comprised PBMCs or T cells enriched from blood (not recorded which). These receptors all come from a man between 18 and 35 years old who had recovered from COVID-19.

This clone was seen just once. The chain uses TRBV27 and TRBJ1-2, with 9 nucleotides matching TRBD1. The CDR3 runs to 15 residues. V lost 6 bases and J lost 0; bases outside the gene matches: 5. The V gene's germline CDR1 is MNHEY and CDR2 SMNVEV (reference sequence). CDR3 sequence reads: CASRLGTGTNYGYTF. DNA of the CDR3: TGTGCCAGCAGGCTTGGGACAGGGACTAACTATGGCTACACCTTC.

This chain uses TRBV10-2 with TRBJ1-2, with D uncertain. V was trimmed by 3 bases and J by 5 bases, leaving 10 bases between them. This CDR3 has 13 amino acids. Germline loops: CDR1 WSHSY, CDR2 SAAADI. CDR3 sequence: CASSERTRYGYTF. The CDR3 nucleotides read TGCGCCAGCAGTGAAAGGACTCGATATGGCTACACCTTC.

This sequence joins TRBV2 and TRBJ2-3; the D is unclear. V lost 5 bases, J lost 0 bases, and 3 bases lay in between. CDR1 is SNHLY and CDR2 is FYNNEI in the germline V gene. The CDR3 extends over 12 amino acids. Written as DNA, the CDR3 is TGTGCCAGCAGTCCTAGCACAGATACGCAGTATTTT. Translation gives CASSPSTDTQYF.

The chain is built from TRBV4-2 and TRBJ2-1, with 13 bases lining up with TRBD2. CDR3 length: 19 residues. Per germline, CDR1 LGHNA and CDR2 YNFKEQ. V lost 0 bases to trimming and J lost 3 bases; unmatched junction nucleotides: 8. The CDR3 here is CASSQDPLAGGIIYNEQFF. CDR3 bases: TGTGCCAGCAGCCAAGATCCACTAGCGGGAGGGATCATCTACAATGAGCAGTTCTTC.